This T cell receptor beta chain is drawn from a study of CD8+CD57+ T cells in acquired aplastic anemia. Both TCR beta VDJ combination and CDR3 sequence profiling were carried out. Genomic DNA was the template for this profiling. TCRdb processed the reads anew with MiXCR; each CDR3 protein has one entry. There are some 150,000 distinct CDR3 sequences in the sample; 70% to 80% occur only once, and about 50% lies in the top ten. This clonotype was picked up a small number of times. Previously, flow cytometry had revealed CD8+CD57+ cell expansion in the patients chosen for sequencing. The CDR3 spans 15 residues. Germline loops: CDR1 MRHNA, CDR2 SNTAGT. Trimming pared 4 bases from V and 0 bases from J, leaving 10 bases between.

The TCR was taken from a human donor with aplastic anemia. The chain recombines TRBV6-4 with TRBJ2-1; D unclear. The sample taken for sequencing was sorted CD4+, CD8+, or CD8+CD57+ T cells (not recorded which) from PBMCs. This chain's CDR3 is CASSARAGSYNEQFF. CDR3 in DNA: TGTGCCAGCAGTGCAAGAGCTGGCTCCTACAATGAGCAGTTCTTC.